Presented here are 21 T cell receptor beta chains from one specimen sequenced in a study of human T cells and chemical hapten exposure. TCRdb re-called the 5' RACE reads through MiXCR, storing one row per CDR3 protein. The table lists approximately 150,000 distinct CDR3 sequences, roughly 4% of them singletons. The starting material, unfractionated whole blood, was used for total RNA extraction. The receptors originated from a female donor in good health.

The sample holds many counts of this clonotype. The chain links TRBV10-3 to TRBJ2-7; D gene ambiguous. With 3 bases removed from V and 4 bases from J, the gap between germline ends came to 13 bases. The V gene's germline CDR1 is ENHRY and CDR2 SYGVKD. CDR3 length equals 14 residues. The CDR3 region is CAISDGLKTYEQYF. CDR3 coding DNA: TGTGCCATCAGTGATGGTCTGAAAACGTACGAGCAGTACTTC.

Worth noting for this clonotype: A much bigger clone sits one base away, suggesting this may be a read error. This CDR3 fails to terminate in the conserved phenylalanine or tryptophan, so it likely reflects a read error. The V gene is TRBV5-4, the J gene TRBJ2-2, with 8 bases aligning to TRBD1. The germline V gene encodes CDR1 SGHNT and CDR2 YYREEE (reference sequence). This CDR3 is 15 amino acids long. Germline trimming cut 4 bases from V and 1 base from J; bases unmatched to any gene: 3. CDR3 loop: CASSRGQGNTGELFL. CDR3 coding DNA: TGTGCCAGCAGCCGCGGACAGGGGAACACCGGGGAGCTGTTTCTT.

The sample holds many counts of this clonotype. V is TRBV7-2 and J is TRBJ2-7; TRBD1 is a possible D gene (6 bases). V was cut by 3 bases and J by 4 bases, with 10 bases left in between. The CDR3 loop spans 13 amino acids. Germline V CDR1 and CDR2: SGHTA, FQGNSA. The CDR3 nucleotides read TGTGCCAGCAGCTTCAGGGGACCTTACGAGCAGTACTTC. Residues: CASSFRGPYEQYF.

This clonotype was observed at least ten times. J is TRBJ1-4 and V is TRBV10-3, with D hard to call. The CDR3 contains 15 residues. V lost 6 bases, J lost 3 bases, and 14 bases lay in between. The germline V gene encodes CDR1 ENHRY and CDR2 SYGVKD. The CDR3 protein is CAIRPGLQPNEKLFF. In DNA form, the CDR3 reads TGTGCCATCAGGCCCGGTCTACAGCCTAATGAAAAACTGTTTTTT.

This clonotype was detected many times. The V and J genes are TRBV6-2 or TRBV6-3 and TRBJ1-5, with no clear D. V lost 1 base, J lost 4 bases, and 8 bases lay in between. Germline V gene data show CDR1 as MNHEY and CDR2 as SVGEGT. The CDR3 runs 14 residues. The CDR3 nucleotides are TGTGCCAGCAGTTACTTAGGGTTGAATCAGCCCCAGCATTTT. Encoded protein: CASSYLGLNQPQHF.

In its sample, this clonotype was seen many times. The V and J genes are TRBV20-1 and TRBJ1-1; unclear D gene. Germline CDR1 reads DFQATT; CDR2 reads SNEGSKA (reference sequence). V lost 3 bases to trimming and J lost 1 base, with 9 bases between them. The CDR3 is 13 amino acids. This CDR3 is CSARSRSNTEAFF. DNA of the CDR3: TGCAGTGCTAGGTCCCGGTCGAACACTGAAGCTTTCTTT.

At least ten counts were recorded for this clonotype. Compared with germline, one end of the junction differs, possibly owing to a read error. The chain carries TRBV15 and TRBJ2-1; 8 nucleotides match TRBD2. The CDR3 sequence is 16 residues long. Looked up from germline, CDR1 is LNHNV and CDR2 is YYDKDF (reference sequence). CDR3 bases: TGTGCCACCAGCAGGCAACCGGACTTAGCGGGATATGAGCAGTGCTTC. Its translation: CATSRQPDLAGYEQCF.

There are many counts of this clonotype. This sequence joins TRBV7-9 and TRBJ1-5, with D possibly TRBD1 on 5 matching bases. The V gene's germline CDR1 is SEHNR and CDR2 FQNEAQ (reference sequence). V gave up 1 base and J gave up 6 bases, with 7 bases separating them. This CDR3 is built from 13 residues. Written as DNA, the CDR3 is TGTGCCAGCAGCTTAGACCAGGGTCAGCCCCAGCATTTT. As protein: CASSLDQGQPQHF. The full variable domain, completed using reference TRBV7-9 and TRBJ1-5, is DTGVSQNPRHKITKRGQNVTFRCDPISEHNRLYWYRQTLGQGPEFLTYFQNEAQLEKSRLLSDRFSAERPKGSFSTLEIQRTEQGDSAMYLCASSLDQGQPQHFGDGTRLSIL.

There are many counts of this clonotype. This chain connects TRBV12-3 or TRBV12-4 to TRBJ1-6, with 11 nucleotides matching TRBD1. The CDR3 extends over 15 amino acids. Trimming at V came to 6 bases and at J to 9 bases, leaving 7 bases not matched to a gene. In DNA, the CDR3 is TGTGCCAGCAGCCACGGGACAGGGGGTGGTTCACCCCTCCACTTT. This translates into CASSHGTGGGSPLHF.

A few counts support this clonotype. The chain has TRBV20-1 and TRBJ2-4, with TRBD1 identical over 7 bases. The V and J ends lost 5 bases and 8 bases, in that order; junction bases with no gene match: 15. Germline V gene data show CDR1 as DFQATT and CDR2 as SNEGSKA (reference sequence). CDR3 size: 15 residues. CDR3 sequence: CSAGKIGTAMDIQYF. In DNA, the CDR3 is TGCAGTGCTGGAAAGATAGGGACAGCCATGGACATTCAGTACTTC.

This clonotype was counted many times. V and J are TRBV20-1 and TRBJ2-1; TRBD2 is a possible D gene (5 bases). Trimming removed 0 bases from V and 0 bases from J, with 12 bases in between. Germline CDR1 is DFQATT and CDR2 is SNEGSKA (reference sequence). CDR3 length equals 16 residues. The CDR3 reads CSARDRTQYSYNEQFF. In nucleotides, the CDR3 is TGCAGTGCTAGAGATCGGACTCAATACTCCTACAATGAGCAGTTCTTC.

This clonotype occurred many times. The V gene is TRBV6-1, the J gene TRBJ1-3; TRBD1 agrees at 7 bases. V was clipped by 6 bases and J by 0 bases; unmatched bases: 8. This CDR3 contains 16 residues. The V gene's germline CDR1 is MNHNS and CDR2 SASEGT. CDR3 DNA: TGTGCCAGCAGGGGGACGACAGGGCTCTCTGGAAACACCATATATTTT. Translation gives CASRGTTGLSGNTIYF.

The table lists this clonotype with many counts. The chain carries TRBV5-1 and TRBJ1-1; tentatively, D is TRBD1 (5 bases). The CDR3 is made up of 14 amino acids. The germline gives CDR1 SGHRS, CDR2 YFSETQ. V was trimmed by 4 bases and J by 7 bases, leaving 17 bases between them. The CDR3, as DNA: TGCGCCAGCAGCGTGTCATCGGGGCAGGGTGAAGCTTTCTTT. It encodes CASSVSSGQGEAFF.

This clonotype came up a few times. The CDR3 sequence: CASSLRGRTEAFF. CDR3 bases: TGTGCCAGCAGTTTGAGGGGACGCACTGAAGCTTTCTTT. V is TRBV27 and J is TRBJ1-1; possible D gene TRBD1, 5 bases. There are 13 residues in the CDR3. V gave up 3 bases and J gave up 4 bases, with 9 bases separating them. Per germline, CDR1 MNHEY and CDR2 SMNVEV (reference sequence).

There are a few counts of this clonotype. V is TRBV13 and J is TRBJ2-7; D is possibly TRBD1 (6 bases). V lost 5 bases to trimming and J lost 0 bases, with 14 bases between them. This CDR3 is built from 15 residues. Germline CDR1 reads PRHDT; CDR2 reads FYEKMQ (reference sequence). The CDR3, as DNA: TGTGCCAGCAGCCTCACCAGGGGTTACTCCTACGAGCAGTACTTC. Encoded protein: CASSLTRGYSYEQYF.

This clonotype was seen a handful of times. The gene calls are TRBV4-3 and TRBJ1-1; D uncertain. With 0 bases removed from V and 4 bases from J, the gap between germline ends came to 18 bases. The CDR3 is 17 residues long. From germline, CDR1 is LGHNA and CDR2 YSLEER. CDR3 bases: TGCGCCAGCAGCCAAGATCGGATAGGTGTGAGGTTCACTGAAGCTTTCTTT. Translating gives CASSQDRIGVRFTEAFF.

This clonotype was seen many times. The chain combines TRBV7-2 with TRBJ1-5, with D unclear. The CDR3 totals 13 residues. Per germline, CDR1 SGHTA and CDR2 FQGNSA. The V and J ends lost 1 base and 9 bases respectively, with 10 bases between them. The CDR3 nucleotides read TGTGCCAGCAGCTTAGAGGGTTTGGGGCCCCAGCATTTT. This translates into CASSLEGLGPQHF.

This clonotype was detected ten times or more. The rearrangement uses TRBV5-8 and TRBJ2-1; a weak D match, TRBD1 (5 bases). CDR1 is SGHTS and CDR2 is YDEGEE in the germline V gene. The germline V and J ends were trimmed by 2 bases and 8 bases, with 5 bases remaining between them. The CDR3 totals 11 residues. The DNA of the CDR3 is TGTGCCAGCAGCTTCAGGGATGAGCAGTTCTTC. It yields the protein CASSFRDEQFF.

This clonotype was observed at least ten times. This chain connects TRBV5-1 to TRBJ2-1; D uncertain. Germline V gives CDR1 SGHRS, CDR2 YFSETQ. Trimming pared 0 bases from V and 0 bases from J, leaving 22 bases between. This CDR3 has 20 amino acids. Here the CDR3 DNA reads TGCGCCAGCAGCTTGGGTTCGACCCCGGGTTACTTGAGCTCCTACAATGAGCAGTTCTTC. Its translation is CASSLGSTPGYLSSYNEQFF.

A few counts support this clonotype. This chain links TRBV7-9 with TRBJ2-4; D is unresolved. This CDR3 region has 14 residues. Germline values: CDR1 SEHNR, CDR2 FQNEAQ (reference sequence). Trimming left V 5 bases short and J 6 bases short, with 14 bases between. CDR3 bases: TGTGCCAGCAGCCCCTACCGGGTCCTAAACATTCAGTACTTC. Translated: CASSPYRVLNIQYF.

The sample holds a few counts of this clonotype. This rearrangement joins TRBV19 to TRBJ1-2; the D gene is possibly TRBD1 (5 bases). The CDR3 covers 13 residues. V was trimmed by 3 bases and J by 8 bases, leaving 13 bases between them. The germline V gene encodes CDR1 LNHDA and CDR2 SQIVND (reference sequence). In DNA form, the CDR3 reads TGTGCCAGTAGTATTCAGGGACTCGGGGGCTACACCTTC. Translated: CASSIQGLGGYTF.